This T cell receptor (beta chain) is from a study of CDR3 diversity in severe acne. Per germline, CDR1 SGHVS and CDR2 FNYEAQ. V lost 6 bases, J lost 2 bases, and 17 bases lay in between. CDR3 length: 15 amino acids. One entry per CDR3 protein, called by TCRdb with MiXCR from the PCR reads. The sample has some 85,000 distinct CDR3 sequences, 45% to 55% seen once; the top ten hold 11%. The sequence was obtained from a male donor with severe acne vulgaris. The source material was blood. The V and J genes are TRBV7-6 and TRBJ2-7; tentatively, D is TRBD1 (5 bases). The CDR3 sequence: CASRKETAVTYEQYF. CDR3 sequence (DNA): TGTGCCAGCAGAAAGGAGACAGCCGTCACCTACGAGCAGTACTTC.